This T cell receptor beta chain was documented in a study of cytomegalovirus exposure and HLA in healthy donors. Across the whole study: Earlier, 95 million to 130 million unique TCR beta sequences were recovered from approximately 200 million T cells by an analysis.

Study-wide results and limits: Cytomegalovirus association was listed for 164 TCR beta chains. Presence/absence analyses assumed roughly uniform sequencing depth across donors. There was a cluster of highly shared sequence variants that was likely a sequencing artifact.

PCR used 60 Vbeta primers and 13 Jbeta primers. Measured with immunoSEQ multiplex PCR; TCRdb has only the in-frame clones, and not every one. The sample has about 120,000 clones; around 84% are singletons. Comment on this clone: Its specificity is unknown.

Sequenced material: PBMCs. This TCR derives from a woman aged 25 to 39 in good health and CMV-seropositive.

CDR3 sequence (DNA): TGTGCCAGCAGTGAAGGAAGCGGGGTTCAAGAGACCCAGTACTTC. Translating it yields CASSEGSGVQETQYF. The V call is TRBV6-1, the J call TRBJ2-5; 7 bases agree with TRBD2. This CDR3 has 15 residues. The V gene end was trimmed by 1 base and the J gene end by 2 bases; junction bases not matched to a gene: 4. Germline CDR1 MNHNS, CDR2 SASEGT.